This is a list of T cell receptor beta chains from one sample in a study of T cell changes during pregnancy in multiple sclerosis. Assay: immunoSEQ multiplex PCR; the TCRdb copy retains only in-frame clones and omits some. The sample holds approximately 60,000 clones, around 94% seen once. Sequences were derived from CD8+ T cells from peripheral blood mononuclear cells, sampled in the third trimester of pregnancy. The source is a female donor with multiple sclerosis, enrolled in a pregnancy study. Both conserved end residues are part of each CDR3. The size of a clone is reported for some rows only, either as once, few or many, or as a class for expanded clones.

j_call | v_call | clone_size | cdr3_aa
TRBJ1-1 | TRBV10-1 | once | CASSESGASSQAFF
TRBJ1-2 | TRBV6-1 | - | CASSPTGYDGYTF
TRBJ2-7 | TRBV29-1 | medium-sized | CSVLRGSVEQYF
TRBJ2-1 | TRBV5-6 | once | CASSLATGGPHNEQFF
TRBJ2-7 | TRBV5-1 | many | CASRRNPGTGGYEQYF
TRBJ1-1 | TRBV7-9 | once | CASSGDRGPLGAFF
TRBJ2-2 | TRBV4-1 | once | CASSQVQANTGELFF
TRBJ2-7 | TRBV18 | - | CASSGIAGEGYEQYF
TRBJ2-7 | TRBV7-8 | - | CASSLAPDSTYEQYF
TRBJ1-1 | TRBV27 | - | CASSPGQGAVVTEAFF
TRBJ2-5 | TRBV2 | - | CASRAGQGETQYF
TRBJ1-5 | TRBV4-2 | - | CASSQDQQPQHF
TRBJ2-3 | TRBV7-9 | - | CASSDSLAGRADTQYF
TRBJ1-1 | TRBV6-1 | - | CASSDGFQGDYTEAFF
TRBJ1-1 | TRBV27 | - | CASSFLGGVYFKGEAFF
TRBJ2-3 | TRBV13 | - | CASSLVGGNSTDTQYF